This entry features one T cell receptor beta chain sequence. This table comes from immunoSEQ multiplex PCR, and its TCRdb copy is limited to in-frame clones, with some not included. The profile covers around 20,000 clones, with around 80% appearing a single time and around two fifths taken by the ten largest. The data are from a study of sequential checkpoint blockade in melanoma. For the study at large: Maintenance nivolumab came after either treatment sequence.

Documented treatment: randomized to nivolumab then ipilimumab (arm A) or the reverse (arm B). PBMC sorting kept live CD3+CD8+ cells without CD19 or CD56. This receptor was obtained from a human donor with melanoma. This sample comprised CD8+ T cells sorted from blood (inferred from file names), obtained from a patient given nivolumab and ipilimumab in sequence.

DNA for the CDR3: TGTGCCAGCAGCTTTCAGAACACTGAAGCTTTCTTT. Protein sequence: CASSFQNTEAFF. This rearrangement joins TRBV5-6 to TRBJ1-1; D remains ambiguous. The CDR3 consists of 12 residues. Germline values: CDR1 SGHDT, CDR2 YYEEEE. V was cut by 2 bases and J by 1 base, with 3 bases left in between.